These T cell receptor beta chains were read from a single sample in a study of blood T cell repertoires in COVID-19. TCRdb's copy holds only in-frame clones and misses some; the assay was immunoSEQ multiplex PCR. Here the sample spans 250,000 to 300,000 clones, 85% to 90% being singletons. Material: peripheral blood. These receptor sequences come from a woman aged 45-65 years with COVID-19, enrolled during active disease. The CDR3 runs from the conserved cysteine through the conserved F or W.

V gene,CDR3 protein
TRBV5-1,CASRDQASVNTGELFF
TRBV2,CAGLRGDLGETQYF
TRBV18,CASSPQGTRGNQPQHF
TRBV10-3,CATQGDWEQFF
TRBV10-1,CATNNRANAGAFF
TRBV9,CASSVLGASGRMGEQFF
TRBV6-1,CASSEALFVFPHF
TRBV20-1,CSASPPDRGRSIQYF
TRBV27,CASSLANDRLHEQYF
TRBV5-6,CASSLSSGSRNTIYF
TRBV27,CASSLSGRPSGNYEQYF